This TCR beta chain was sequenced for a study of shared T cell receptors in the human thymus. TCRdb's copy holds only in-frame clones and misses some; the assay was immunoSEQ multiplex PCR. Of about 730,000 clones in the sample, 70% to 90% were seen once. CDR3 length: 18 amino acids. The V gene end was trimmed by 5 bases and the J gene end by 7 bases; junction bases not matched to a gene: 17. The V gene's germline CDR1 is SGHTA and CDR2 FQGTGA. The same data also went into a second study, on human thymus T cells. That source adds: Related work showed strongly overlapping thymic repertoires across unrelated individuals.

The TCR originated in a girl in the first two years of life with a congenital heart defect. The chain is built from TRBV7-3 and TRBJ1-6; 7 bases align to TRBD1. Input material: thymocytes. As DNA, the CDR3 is TGTGCCAGCAGCAGTAGCTTTTGCCCGGGACAGTTAAATTCACCCCTCCACTTT. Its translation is CASSSSFCPGQLNSPLHF.